This is a list of T cell receptor beta chains from one sample in a study of early T cells in non-severe SARS-CoV-2 infection. TCRdb ran MiXCR on the 5' RACE reads and lists one entry per CDR3 protein. The data contain some 60,000 distinct CDR3 sequences, roughly 8.8% of them seen just once; the ten biggest clones take up 1.2%. Input material: whole blood. The origin of the receptors is an adult who was a healthcare worker with PCR-confirmed SARS-CoV-2 infection or an uninfected control (not recorded which). Each CDR3 is given without its conserved first and last residue. Each record gives: clone size, V gene, CDR3 protein. A clone size is listed for some rows: how often the clone was seen (once, few, many), or a class if it is expanded.

many TRBV29-1 SLDSQGHGYT
few TRBV12-3/TRBV12-4 ASTPINVGMGVDTQY
- TRBV7-8 ASSMTGGAEEKLF
few TRBV19 ASSIRDRDSNQPQH
few TRBV3-1 ASSRTSYGYT
many TRBV20-1 SARVIVSRDTQY
- TRBV4-2 ASSQGVSGGYNEQF
many TRBV7-6 ASSLGQIRSDTQY